This TCR beta chain derives from a study of control samples from healthy donors and cancer patients (TCRdb year 2020). The CDR3 contains 14 residues, cysteine and phenylalanine counted. Only the CDR3 portion is preserved as DNA: 42 bases, with reading frame beginning at the first base. The germline V gene supplies CDR1 SGDLS and CDR2 YYNGEE. The junction shows trimming of 6 bases on V and 0 bases on J, and the gene matches do not reach 5 bases of it. Of note for this clone: This receptor's antigen is unknown. The input lacks base qualities; no much larger clone sits a single base away.

Library generation was performed with the immunoSEQ multiplex PCR assay. TCRdb's version of the immuneACCESS table is confined to in-frame rearrangements and falls short of the full clone set. An unresolved V gene accounts for under half of the shortfall where checked; the remainder is of unknown origin. The sample includes some 90,000 clones, with approximately 88% observed a single time. Roughly 7.6% of the sample goes to the ten largest clones. The source is a woman aged 60-70 years in good health. Sequencing input: blood. Rearrangement joined TRBV9 to TRBJ2-5, with TRBD2 matching 7 junction bases. In nucleotide form, the sequence is TGTGCCAGCACCGCCGGGGGGTACCAAGAGACCCAGTACTTC. This translates into CASTAGGYQETQYF.